This is a list of T cell receptor beta chains from one sample in a study of blood T cell repertoires in COVID-19. Method: immunoSEQ multiplex PCR; TCRdb's copy keeps in-frame clones and lacks some. The sample shows some 88,000 clones, around 75% of them seen only once. Sequenced: peripheral blood. The source of these receptors is a human donor in a cohort sampled during active COVID-19. CDR3s include the opening cysteine and the closing phenylalanine or tryptophan.

J: TRBJ2-1; V: TRBV7-6; CDR3: CASSSSVGGARGQFF
J: TRBJ2-7; V: TRBV28; CDR3: CASRETRGGRYEQYF
J: TRBJ1-3; V: TRBV6-6; CDR3: CASSSLYGNTIYF
J: TRBJ1-4; V: TRBV5-1; CDR3: CASSLEGTGGPNEKLFF
J: TRBJ1-4; V: TRBV28; CDR3: CASSNPPIRGEKLFF
J: TRBJ2-3; V: TRBV21-1; CDR3: CANLGRMSTDTQYF
J: TRBJ2-3; V: TRBV6-1; CDR3: CASSEPGSTDTQYF
J: TRBJ2-2; V: TRBV7-3; CDR3: CASSPRTSGTGELFF
J: TRBJ1-5; V: TRBV4-1; CDR3: CASGRTGGNQPQHF
J: TRBJ1-1; V: TRBV9; CDR3: CASSVTTNAEAFF
J: TRBJ2-2; V: TRBV5-1; CDR3: CASSLAGDTGELFF
J: TRBJ2-7; V: TRBV4-3; CDR3: CASSQGAGDLYEQYF